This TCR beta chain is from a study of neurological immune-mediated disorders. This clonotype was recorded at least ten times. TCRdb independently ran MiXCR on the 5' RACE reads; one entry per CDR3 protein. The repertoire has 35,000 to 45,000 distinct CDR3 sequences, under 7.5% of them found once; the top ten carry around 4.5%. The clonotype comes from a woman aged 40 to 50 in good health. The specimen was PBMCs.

For the CDR3, the DNA is TGCGCCAGCAGCTCGGTAGCGGGAGGGCCCACCGGGGAGCTGTTTTTT. Translated, it gives CASSSVAGGPTGELFF. The rearrangement uses TRBV5-1 and TRBJ2-2; 11 nucleotides match TRBD2. The CDR3 is made up of 16 amino acids. With V trimmed by 3 bases and J by 4 bases, 5 bases remained unmatched. Germline lookup yields CDR1 SGHRS and CDR2 YFSETQ. Using reference TRBV5-1 and TRBJ2-2 for the parts outside the CDR3, the full variable domain is KAGVTQTPRYLIKTRGQQVTLSCSPISGHRSVSWYQQTPGQGLQFLFEYFSETQRNKGNFPGRFSGRQFSNSRSEMNVSTLELGDSALYLCASSSVAGGPTGELFFGEGSRLTVL.